This passage covers 10 T cell receptor beta chains from one sample sequenced in a study of shared clonotypes between healthy human individuals. Data came from immunoSEQ multiplex PCR; TCRdb stores just in-frame clones and leaves some out. This sample has about 2.4 million clones, with around nine tenths found just once. The sequenced sample consisted of naive CD4+ T cells sorted from blood. Noted subset: CD45RA+ positively selected. These receptors originate from a man aged 18 to 29 in good health.

The DNA for the CDR3 is TGTGCCAGCTCACCACTGGCTAGCGGGGGAACCTACAATGAGCAGTTCTTC. Amino acids: CASSPLASGGTYNEQFF. The rearrangement uses TRBV18 and TRBJ2-1; the match to TRBD2 covers 10 bases. With 1 base clipped from V and 2 bases from J, the junction kept 5 bases outside the gene matches. The CDR3 contains 17 residues. Germline V lookup: CDR1 KGHSH, CDR2 LQKENI.

Worth noting for this clone: The same CDR3 can be traced to other DNA sequences in this sample. V and J are TRBV7-2 and TRBJ2-5, with a tentative D call TRBD1 (5 bases). V was pared by 5 bases and J by 5 bases, with 15 bases between. The length of the CDR3 is 14 residues. Per the germline V gene, CDR1 is SGHTA and CDR2 is FQGNSA. The CDR3 here is CASSPRVGRETQYF. DNA for the CDR3: TGTGCCAGCAGCCCCAGGGTGGGCCGTGAGACCCAGTACTTC. The whole variable domain, remainder taken from reference TRBV7-2 and TRBJ2-5, is GAGVSQSPSNKVTEKGKDVELRCDPISGHTALYWYRQSLGQGLEFLIYFQGNSAPDKSGLPSDRFSAERTGGSVSTLTIQRTQQEDSAVYLCASSPRVGRETQYFGPGTRLLVL.

CDR3 loop: CASSFGVTEAEQYF. The CDR3 nucleotides read TGTGCCAGCAGCTTTGGGGTAACTGAGGCCGAGCAGTACTTC. The gene calls are TRBV5-4 and TRBJ2-7; D is unclear. Trimming shortened V by 2 bases and J by 6 bases, and 15 bases separated the two germline ends. The CDR3 has 14 amino acids. CDR1 SGHNT and CDR2 YYREEE come from the germline V gene (reference sequence).

This chain joins TRBV6-1 and TRBJ2-7, with TRBD2 matching over 8 bases. The trim removed 6 bases at V and 1 base at J, leaving 8 bases unmatched. The CDR3 has 15 amino acids. Germline V CDR1 and CDR2: MNHNS, SASEGT. Here the CDR3 reads CASSLGGLGSYEQYF. CDR3 DNA: TGTGCCAGCAGCCTCGGGGGACTAGGGTCCTACGAGCAGTACTTC.

The rearrangement uses TRBV6-5 and TRBJ2-5; no definite D call. Per the germline V gene, CDR1 is MNHEY and CDR2 is SVGAGI. V lost 0 bases to trimming and J lost 4 bases, with 6 bases between them. The length of the CDR3 is 13 residues. In DNA, the CDR3 is TGTGCCAGCAGTTACTCGAGGCTAGAGACCCAGTACTTC. It specifies CASSYSRLETQYF.

The rearrangement joins TRBV7-2 to TRBJ1-5, with a weak D call TRBD1 (5 bases). The V gene's germline CDR1 is SGHTA and CDR2 FQGNSA. V was cut by 1 base and J by 6 bases, with 7 bases left in between. This CDR3 is built from 13 residues. CDR3 coding DNA: TGTGCCAGCAGCTTAGTGGGGCCTCAGCCCCAGCATTTT. Translating it yields CASSLVGPQPQHF.

This sequence joins TRBV4-2 and TRBJ1-1; possible D gene TRBD1, 5 bases. Germline V CDR1 and CDR2: LGHNA, YNFKEQ. The V and J ends lost 4 bases and 6 bases respectively, with 9 bases between them. This CDR3 contains 12 residues. In nucleotides, the CDR3 is TGTGCCAGCAGCCCCGAAGGGGCTGAAGCTTTCTTT. Translation: CASSPEGAEAFF.

CDR3 loop: CASSYSSLGVNEQFF. The CDR3 nucleotides are TGTGCCAGCAGTTACTCTAGCTTAGGGGTAAATGAGCAGTTCTTC. J is TRBJ2-1 and V is TRBV6-5, with a weak D call TRBD1 (5 bases). The CDR3 is 15 residues long. The ends were cut back, 0 bases at V and 7 bases at J, with 13 bases in the middle. CDR1 and CDR2 (germline): MNHEY, SVGAGI.

The genes are TRBV5-4 and TRBJ2-3; D is uncertain. The CDR3 runs to 14 residues. In germline, CDR1 is SGHNT, CDR2 YYREEE (reference sequence). V dropped 4 bases and J dropped 1 base, with 10 bases sitting between them. CDR3 sequence: CASSLNEGTDTQYF. In DNA form, the CDR3 reads TGTGCCAGCAGCCTGAACGAGGGCACAGATACGCAGTATTTT.

On this clone: Within the sample, other DNA sequences also encode this same CDR3. V and J are TRBV7-9 and TRBJ2-7, with TRBD2 identical over 12 bases. V lost 5 bases to trimming and J lost 4 bases; unmatched junction nucleotides: 3. This CDR3 comprises 14 residues. Germline V gene data show CDR1 as SEHNR and CDR2 as FQNEAQ (reference sequence). DNA for the CDR3: TGTGCCAGCAGCCCGACTAGCGGGAGTTACGAGCAGTACTTC. It codes for CASSPTSGSYEQYF.